The subject of this entry is one T cell receptor beta chain. Its antigen is not yet known. The record has no base qualities; no much larger clone is one base away. TCRbeta CDR3 regions were amplified from genomic DNA by means of the immunoSEQ Assay, a bias-controlled multiplex PCR. The authors' analysis ran thus. Nucleated cell counts per sample were estimated from amplification of reference gene primers within the assay. To quantify the absolute abundance of each unique TCRbeta CDR3 rearrangement, sequence reads were collapsed and filtered. For each sample, productive Simpson clonality was calculated by taking the square root of Simpson's diversity index across productive rearrangements. The table comes from immuneACCESS by way of TCRdb, which keeps in-frame sequences with V and J called. Part of the clones is missing from these tables; in studies checked, under half for an unresolved V gene and the rest for unknown reasons. That table is the source of V, J and clone size, and D and trimming were worked out from the DNA. Counted in this sample were roughly 250,000 clones; roughly 84% of them appeared once. The top ten clonotypes cover 8% to 9.5% of the sample.

This entry belongs to a study of blood T cell repertoires in COVID-19 (dated by TCRdb to 2018 to 2021). As for the study more broadly: Samples from collaborators originated in the United States, Italy and Spain and spanned both the acute and convalescent phases of COVID-19. The prospective study material was composed of cDNA or gDNA derived from T cells, B-cell-depleted T cells, or PBMCs. Where available, HLA class I and class II types were taken from metadata supplied by the sample provider and were not determined by assay-based typing. A freely available public database, intended as a resource for researchers studying the immune response to SARS-CoV-2, is where the repertoires were released. The dataset comprised deeply sampled blood TCRbeta repertoires from subjects exposed to, actively infected with, or recovered from COVID-19. Samples came from the ongoing ImmuneRACE study (first 160 participants) plus 1,254 subjects from 6 global collaborators. Nearly every sample came with metadata listing a de-identified subject ID, COVID-19 status, age in years and sex. Broader findings and caveats from the paper: How much clinical and demographic metadata was included differed by source and by participant, and the metadata was provided uncurated.

The CDR3 runs 12 residues from the cysteine to the phenylalanine. Only the CDR3 DNA stays, 36 bases, in frame from base 1. Trimming removed 5 bases from V and 6 bases from J, leaving 11 bases between the germline ends. Reading the germline V gene (reference sequence) gives CDR1 LGHDT and CDR2 YNNKEL. The collaborating institutions used their own protocols to collect whole blood in K2EDTA tubes. For TCRbeta analysis, collaborators shipped samples in one of three forms: frozen whole blood, isolated PBMCs, or DNA extracted from either of those sample types. The clonotype was recovered from a human donor in a cohort sampled during active COVID-19. The sequenced sample was peripheral blood. This chain joins TRBV3-1 (or the pseudogene TRBV3-2) to TRBJ2-7, and the D gene may be TRBD1, 5 bases matching. The nucleotide sequence is given as TGTGCCAGCAGCGCAGGGTTCGGCGAGCAGTACTTC. It translates as CASSAGFGEQYF.